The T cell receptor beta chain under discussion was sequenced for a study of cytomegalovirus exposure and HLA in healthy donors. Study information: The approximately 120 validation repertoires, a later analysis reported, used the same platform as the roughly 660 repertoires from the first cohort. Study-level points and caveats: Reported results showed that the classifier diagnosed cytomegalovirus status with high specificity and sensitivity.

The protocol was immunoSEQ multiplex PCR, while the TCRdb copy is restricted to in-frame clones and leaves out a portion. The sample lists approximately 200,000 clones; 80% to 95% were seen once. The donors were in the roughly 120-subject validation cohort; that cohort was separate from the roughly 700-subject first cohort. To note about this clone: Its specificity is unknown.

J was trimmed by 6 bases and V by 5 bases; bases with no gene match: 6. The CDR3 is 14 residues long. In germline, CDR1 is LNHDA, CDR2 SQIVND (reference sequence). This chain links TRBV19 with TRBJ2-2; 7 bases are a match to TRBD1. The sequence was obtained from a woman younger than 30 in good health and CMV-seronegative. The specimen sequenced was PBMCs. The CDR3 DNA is TGTGCCAGTAGTGCAACAGGGGTTGCCGGGGAGCTGTTTTTT. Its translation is CASSATGVAGELFF.